Below are 28 T cell receptor beta chains sequenced from a single sample in a study of shared clonotypes between healthy human individuals. The repertoire was sequenced with immunoSEQ multiplex PCR; TCRdb's copy has only in-frame clones and lacks some. The sample lists about 2.4 million clones, roughly nine tenths occurring once. The specimen sequenced was naive CD4+ T cells sorted from blood. Regarding subset: CD45RA+ positively selected. These receptors were taken from a man younger than 30 in good health.

The J gene is TRBJ1-2, the V gene TRBV5-4; unclear D gene. CDR1 and CDR2 (germline): SGHNT, YYREEE (reference sequence). The V gene lost 0 bases and the J gene lost 0 bases, with 9 bases spanning the gap. CDR3 length: 15 amino acids. As DNA, the CDR3 is TGTGCCAGCAGCTTGGCGGGCCCGCCTAACTATGGCTACACCTTC. This codes for CASSLAGPPNYGYTF.

This clone turned up a few times. The CDR3 DNA reads TGTGCCTGGAGTGTAAGGTCTGCGGGGGGGAATCAGCCCCAGCATTTT. It codes for CAWSVRSAGGNQPQHF. The rearrangement uses TRBV30 and TRBJ1-5, with D tentatively TRBD1 (5 bases). V was pared by 0 bases and J by 4 bases, with 16 bases between. Germline-derived CDR1 and CDR2 are GTSNPN and SVGIG (reference sequence). The CDR3 totals 16 residues.

This clone was counted a single time. V is TRBV7-9 and J is TRBJ2-5; 9 bases fit TRBD1. CDR1 is SEHNR and CDR2 is FQNEAQ in the germline V gene (reference sequence). With 6 bases clipped from V and 5 bases from J, the junction kept 7 bases outside the gene matches. The CDR3 is made up of 14 amino acids. The CDR3 loop is CASSFTGTGETQYF. The CDR3 bases are TGTGCCAGCAGTTTCACCGGGACAGGGGAGACCCAGTACTTC.

The V call is TRBV7-3, the J call TRBJ2-3; 8 bases agree with TRBD1. Germline assignment: CDR1 SGHTA and CDR2 FQGTGA. Trimming removed 5 bases from V and 1 base from J; junction bases left unmatched: 8. There are 16 residues in the CDR3. The CDR3 region is CASSLGQGSGTDTQYF. The DNA of the CDR3 is TGTGCCAGCAGCCTAGGACAGGGATCGGGCACAGATACGCAGTATTTT.

This clone was picked up one time. The chain carries TRBV27 and TRBJ2-1; D is possibly TRBD1 (6 bases). V was pared by 2 bases and J by 2 bases, with 13 bases between. Looked up from germline, CDR1 is MNHEY and CDR2 is SMNVEV (reference sequence). This CDR3 is 16 amino acids long. CDR3 sequence: CASSLPKGVAYNEQFF. The DNA of the CDR3 is TGTGCCAGCAGTTTACCCAAGGGGGTCGCCTACAATGAGCAGTTCTTC.

As to this clone: The sample carries other DNA sequences with the same CDR3. CDR3 nucleotides: TGTGCCATCAGTGAGTCCGGGGAATATGGCTACACCTTC. Translated: CAISESGEYGYTF. The chain has TRBV10-3 and TRBJ1-2, with unresolved D. The germline V and J ends were trimmed by 0 bases and 5 bases, with 7 bases remaining between them. The length of the CDR3 is 13 residues. From germline, CDR1 is ENHRY and CDR2 SYGVKD.

This CDR3 reads CASSPRTIYSANVLTF. CDR3 DNA: TGTGCCAGCAGTCCCAGGACAATTTATAGTGCCAACGTCCTGACTTTC. This chain uses TRBV28 with TRBJ2-6; D might be TRBD1 (5 bases). The CDR3 is 16 amino acids. Trimming pared 5 bases from V and 7 bases from J, leaving 18 bases between. Germline CDR1 reads MDHEN; CDR2 reads SYDVKM.

As for this clone: The same CDR3 also results from other DNA sequences found in this sample. The chain recombines TRBV5-4 with TRBJ1-2; D might be TRBD1 (5 bases). V was pared by 1 base and J by 2 bases, with 9 bases between. Germline CDR1 and CDR2: SGHNT and YYREEE (reference sequence). The CDR3 runs to 14 residues. In nucleotides, the CDR3 is TGTGCCAGCAGCTTGCAGGGAAGGAACTATGGCTACACCTTC. As protein: CASSLQGRNYGYTF.

The V and J genes are TRBV30 and TRBJ2-3; TRBD2 matches 15 bases. V was clipped by 2 bases and J by 4 bases; unmatched bases: 4. The CDR3 runs 16 residues. Germline CDR1 GTSNPN, CDR2 SVGIG (reference sequence). CDR3 protein: CAWSIGLAGGPDTQYF. CDR3 nucleotide sequence: TGTGCCTGGAGTATCGGACTAGCGGGAGGGCCAGATACGCAGTATTTT. Full variable domain (missing parts from reference TRBV30 and TRBJ2-3): SQTIHQWPATLVQPVGSPLSLECTVEGTSNPNLYWYRQAAGRGLQLLFYSVGIGQISSEVPQNLSASRPQDRQFILSSKKLLLSDSGFYLCAWSIGLAGGPDTQYFGPGTRLTVL.

This sequence joins TRBV28 and TRBJ1-2; weak D call: TRBD1 (5 bases). The germline gives CDR1 MDHEN, CDR2 SYDVKM. V lost 5 bases, J lost 1 base, and 14 bases lay in between. This CDR3 region has 15 residues. DNA of the CDR3: TGTGCCAGCAGTAGGGGAGGGCAGAATAACTATGGCTACACCTTC. Encoded protein: CASSRGGQNNYGYTF.

The chain links TRBV10-3 to TRBJ2-7; D tentatively fits TRBD1 or TRBD2 (5 bases each). The germline V gene has CDR1 ENHRY and CDR2 SYGVKD. This CDR3 region has 15 residues. Trimming removed 7 bases at V and 3 bases at J, with 19 bases between. The CDR3 sequence is CAIKKGPHHDYEQYF. The CDR3 DNA sequence: TGTGCCATCAAGAAGGGACCCCACCATGACTACGAGCAGTACTTC.

The rearrangement links TRBV2 to TRBJ1-6; D is undetermined. Germline CDR1 and CDR2: SNHLY and FYNNEI. The CDR3 covers 18 residues. V lost 3 bases and J 4 bases, leaving 19 bases between the germline ends. The chain's CDR3 is CASSDKRKIGLYNSPLHF. The CDR3 DNA is TGTGCCAGCAGTGATAAGCGTAAAATCGGACTGTATAATTCACCCCTCCACTTT. The entire variable domain, with the rest obtained from reference TRBV2 and TRBJ1-6, is as follows: EPEVTQTPSHQVTQMGQEVILRCVPISNHLYFYWYRQILGQKVEFLVSFYNNEISEKSEIFDDQFSVERPDGSNFTLKIRSTKLEDSAMYFCASSDKRKIGLYNSPLHFGNGTRLTVT.

The rearrangement joins TRBV5-6 to TRBJ2-5, with TRBD2 matching 15 bases. The J segment lost 5 bases and the V segment lost 3 bases, leaving 5 bases of the junction unmatched. The germline V gene has CDR1 SGHDT and CDR2 YYEEEE. This CDR3 spans 16 amino acids. DNA of the CDR3: TGTGCCAGCAGCTCCGGACTAGCGGGAGGGTATGAGACCCAGTACTTC. It is translated as CASSSGLAGGYETQYF.

V is TRBV28 and J is TRBJ2-3; D not resolved. The CDR3 spans 12 residues. CDR1 is MDHEN, CDR2 SYDVKM, per germline. The ends were cut back, 8 bases at V and 4 bases at J, with 10 bases in the middle. The CDR3 loop is CASSRPPDTQYF. The CDR3 DNA reads as TGTGCCAGCTCCAGGCCCCCAGATACGCAGTATTTT.

V is TRBV4-3 and J is TRBJ2-7; 9 nucleotides agree with TRBD1. The germline V gene has CDR1 LGHNA and CDR2 YSLEER. CDR3 length: 15 amino acids. J gave up 2 bases and V 2 bases, and 4 bases lay outside the gene matches. The CDR3 coding sequence is TGCGCCAGCAGCCAATCACAGGGGGCGACCTACGAGCAGTACTTC. This gives the protein CASSQSQGATYEQYF.

The chain uses TRBV20-1 and TRBJ2-7; no firm D call. Trimming left V 4 bases short and J 4 bases short, with 8 bases between. Germline CDR1 is DFQATT and CDR2 is SNEGSKA (reference sequence). CDR3 length: 11 residues. DNA for the CDR3: TGCAGTGCTAAACAGCCATACGAGCAGTACTTC. This encodes CSAKQPYEQYF.

The chain has TRBV18 and TRBJ2-1; unclear D gene. V was shortened by 5 bases and J by 0 bases, with 11 bases between the two germline ends. The CDR3 length is 15 residues. CDR1 KGHSH and CDR2 LQKENI come from the germline V gene. CDR3 region: CASSVPESSYNEQFF. In nucleotides, the CDR3 is TGTGCCAGCTCAGTCCCGGAGAGCTCCTACAATGAGCAGTTCTTC.

This rearrangement joins TRBV15 to TRBJ1-6, with unresolved D. The V gene lost 0 bases and the J gene lost 4 bases, with 16 bases spanning the gap. CDR3 length: 18 amino acids. Per germline, CDR1 LNHNV and CDR2 YYDKDF (reference sequence). In DNA form, the CDR3 reads TGTGCCACCAGCAGAGAAGGTTTAGCGACTAGTTATAATTCACCCCTCCACTTT. The encoded protein is CATSREGLATSYNSPLHF.

The chain couples TRBV30 to TRBJ2-5; D might be TRBD1 (5 bases). In germline, CDR1 is GTSNPN, CDR2 SVGIG (reference sequence). This CDR3 spans 16 amino acids. V lost 0 bases and J lost 3, with 17 bases in between. Here the CDR3 DNA reads TGTGCCTGGAGTGTAAATGGGGCCTGGGGCGAAGAGACCCAGTACTTC. Translated, it gives CAWSVNGAWGEETQYF.

Written as DNA, the CDR3 is TGTGCCAGCAGCTTAAAGTGGAGACAGGGGGGTTCCAATGAAAAACTGTTTTTT. Protein: CASSLKWRQGGSNEKLFF. The rearrangement uses TRBV7-3 and TRBJ1-4; 9 nucleotides match TRBD1. CDR1 SGHTA and CDR2 FQGTGA come from the germline V gene. The V and J ends lost 1 base and 5 bases, in that order; junction bases with no gene match: 11. The CDR3 covers 18 residues.

The chain joins TRBV19 to TRBJ2-6; either TRBD1 or TRBD2 may supply D (6 bases each). Trimming took off 4 bases at V and 6 bases at J, with 13 bases between the two ends. The CDR3 consists of 15 residues. Germline CDR1 reads LNHDA; CDR2 reads SQIVND (reference sequence). The CDR3, as DNA: TGTGCCAGTAGTACCCAGGGGAGGCAGGCCAACGTCCTGACTTTC. Translation: CASSTQGRQANVLTF.

CDR3 in DNA: TGTGCCATCCTTAGGGGGGGACTCGGCACAGATACGCAGTATTTT. It translates to CAILRGGLGTDTQYF. The genes are TRBV10-3 and TRBJ2-3; D is perhaps TRBD2 (7 bases). Trimming removed 8 bases from V and 1 base from J, with 16 bases in between. Germline CDR1 is ENHRY and CDR2 is SYGVKD. This CDR3 is built from 15 residues.

V and J are TRBV19 and TRBJ2-2; D is perhaps TRBD1 or TRBD2 (5 bases each). The germline gives CDR1 LNHDA, CDR2 SQIVND (reference sequence). Trimming shortened V by 2 bases and J by 6 bases, and 19 bases separated the two germline ends. The CDR3 contains 17 residues. CDR3 sequence reads: CASSIMGPYTVPGELFF. The CDR3 nucleotides read TGTGCCAGTAGTATAATGGGACCTTATACTGTCCCCGGGGAGCTGTTTTTT. The full variable domain, in which reference TRBV19 and TRBJ2-2 provide the parts outside the CDR3, is DGGITQSPKYLFRKEGQNVTLSCEQNLNHDAMYWYRQDPGQGLRLIYYSQIVNDFQKGDIAEGYSVSREKKESFPLTVTSAQKNPTAFYLCASSIMGPYTVPGELFFGEGSRLTVL.

The CDR3, as DNA: TGTGCCAGCAGCTTCGGGACTAGCGGGGGCACAGATACGCAGTATTTT. The encoded protein is CASSFGTSGGTDTQYF. The chain uses TRBV7-8 and TRBJ2-3; 13 nucleotides match TRBD2. Germline V CDR1 and CDR2: SGHVS, FQNEAQ. The length of the CDR3 is 16 residues. With V trimmed by 3 bases and J by 1 base, 1 base remained unmatched.

On this clone: Other DNA sequences in the same sample also yield this CDR3. The CDR3: CASSLATDNYGYTF. CDR3 sequence (DNA): TGCGCCAGCAGCTTGGCGACAGACAACTATGGCTACACCTTC. This chain joins TRBV5-1 and TRBJ1-2, with D possibly TRBD1 on 5 matching bases. The CDR3 is made up of 14 amino acids. The germline V gene has CDR1 SGHRS and CDR2 YFSETQ. V was cut by 0 bases and J by 2 bases, with 8 bases left in between. Filled out from reference TRBV5-1 and TRBJ1-2, the complete variable domain reads KAGVTQTPRYLIKTRGQQVTLSCSPISGHRSVSWYQQTPGQGLQFLFEYFSETQRNKGNFPGRFSGRQFSNSRSEMNVSTLELGDSALYLCASSLATDNYGYTFGSGTRLTVV.

This chain connects TRBV18 to TRBJ2-2; 7 nucleotides line up with TRBD1. V shed 6 bases, J shed 3 bases, and the junction held 7 bases outside the gene matches. The CDR3 has 15 residues. CDR1 KGHSH and CDR2 LQKENI come from the germline V gene. This CDR3 is CASSRSTGDTGELFF. The CDR3 DNA reads TGTGCCAGCTCGCGTAGTACAGGGGACACCGGGGAGCTGTTTTTT.

The chain joins TRBV5-4 to TRBJ1-4; D is uncertain. Germline assignment: CDR1 SGHNT and CDR2 YYREEE (reference sequence). This CDR3 is built from 13 residues. The V end was cut by 4 bases, the J end by 8 bases, with 12 bases between. As DNA, the CDR3 is TGTGCCAGCAGCCCCGACGCCAGGGAAAAACTGTTTTTT. Encoded protein: CASSPDAREKLFF.

V gene TRBV30 combines with J gene TRBJ2-3, with 9 positions matching TRBD2. V lost 1 base, J lost 2 bases, and 4 bases stayed unmatched. CDR1 and CDR2 (germline): GTSNPN, SVGIG (reference sequence). This CDR3 region has 15 residues. The CDR3 sequence: CAWSEGGGVTDTQYF. For the CDR3, the DNA is TGTGCCTGGAGTGAAGGCGGGGGGGTCACAGATACGCAGTATTTT.